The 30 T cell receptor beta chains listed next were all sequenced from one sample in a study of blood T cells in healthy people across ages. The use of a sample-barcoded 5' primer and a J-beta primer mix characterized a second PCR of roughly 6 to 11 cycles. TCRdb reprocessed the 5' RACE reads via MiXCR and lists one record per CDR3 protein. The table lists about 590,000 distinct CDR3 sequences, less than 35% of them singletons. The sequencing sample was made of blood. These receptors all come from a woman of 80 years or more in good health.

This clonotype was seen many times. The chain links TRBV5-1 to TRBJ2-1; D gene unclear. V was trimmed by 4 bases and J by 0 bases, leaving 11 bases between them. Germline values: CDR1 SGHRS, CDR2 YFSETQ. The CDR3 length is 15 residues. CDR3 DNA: TGCGCCAGCAGCCCGACTTTGAGCTCCTACAATGAGCAGTTCTTC. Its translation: CASSPTLSSYNEQFF.

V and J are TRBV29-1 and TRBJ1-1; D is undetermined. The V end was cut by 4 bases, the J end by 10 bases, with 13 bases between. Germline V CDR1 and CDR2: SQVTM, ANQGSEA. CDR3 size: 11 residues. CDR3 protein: CSVVRDYGAFF. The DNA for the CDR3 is TGCAGCGTTGTTCGGGATTACGGAGCTTTCTTT. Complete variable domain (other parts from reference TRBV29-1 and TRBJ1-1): SAVISQKPSRDICQRGTSLTIQCQVDSQVTMMFWYRQQPGQSLTLIATANQGSEATYESGFVIDKFPISRPNLTFSTLTVSNMSPEDSSIYLCSVVRDYGAFFGQGTRLTVV.

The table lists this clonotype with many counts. In DNA, the CDR3 is TGTGCCAGCAGTTACGACGGTCGGGCGACCCAGTACTTC. Its protein is CASSYDGRATQYF. V and J are TRBV6-5 and TRBJ2-5; D is unresolved. Looked up from germline, CDR1 is MNHEY and CDR2 is SVGAGI. The V end was cut by 2 bases, the J end by 7 bases, with 11 bases between. The CDR3 totals 13 residues.

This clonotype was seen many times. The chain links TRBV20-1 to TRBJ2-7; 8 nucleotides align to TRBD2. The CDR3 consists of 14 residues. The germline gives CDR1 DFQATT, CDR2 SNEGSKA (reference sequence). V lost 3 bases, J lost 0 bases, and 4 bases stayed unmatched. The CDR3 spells CSASFGGASYEQYF. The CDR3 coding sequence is TGCAGTGCTAGTTTCGGGGGGGCCTCCTACGAGCAGTACTTC.

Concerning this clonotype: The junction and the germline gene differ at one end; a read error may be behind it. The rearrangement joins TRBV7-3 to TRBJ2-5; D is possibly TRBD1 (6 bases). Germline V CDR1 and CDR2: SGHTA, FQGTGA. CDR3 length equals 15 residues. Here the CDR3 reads CASSWGAQGSYEQYF. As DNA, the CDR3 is TGTGCCAGCAGCTGGGGAGCCCAGGGGAGCTACGAGCAGTATTTC.

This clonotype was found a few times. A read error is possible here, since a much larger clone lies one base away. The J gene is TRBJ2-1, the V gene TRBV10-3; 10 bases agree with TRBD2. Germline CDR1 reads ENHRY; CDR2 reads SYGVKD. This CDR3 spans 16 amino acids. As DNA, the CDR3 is TGTGCCATCAGTGCGGACCTAGCGGGGGTATACAGTGAGCAGTTCTTC. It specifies CAISADLAGVYSEQFF.

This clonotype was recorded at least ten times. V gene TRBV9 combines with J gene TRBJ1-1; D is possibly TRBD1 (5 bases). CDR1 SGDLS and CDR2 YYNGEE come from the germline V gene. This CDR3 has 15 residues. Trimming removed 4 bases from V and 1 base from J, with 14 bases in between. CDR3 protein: CASSPAGTGNTEAFF. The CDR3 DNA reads TGTGCCAGCAGCCCCGCTGGGACCGGGAACACTGAAGCTTTCTTT.

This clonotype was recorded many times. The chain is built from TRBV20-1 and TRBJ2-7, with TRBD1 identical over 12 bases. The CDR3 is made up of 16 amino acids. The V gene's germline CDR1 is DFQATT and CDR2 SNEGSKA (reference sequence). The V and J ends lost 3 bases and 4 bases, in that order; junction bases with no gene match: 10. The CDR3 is CSARGQGASDLYEQYF. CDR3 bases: TGCAGTGCTAGGGGACAGGGGGCCTCCGACCTATACGAGCAGTACTTC.

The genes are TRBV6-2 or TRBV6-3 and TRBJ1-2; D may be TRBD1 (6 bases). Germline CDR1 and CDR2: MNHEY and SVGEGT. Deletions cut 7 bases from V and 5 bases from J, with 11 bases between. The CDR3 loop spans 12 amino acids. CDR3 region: CASTPQGYGYTF. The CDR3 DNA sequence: TGTGCCAGCACCCCACAGGGATATGGCTACACCTTC.

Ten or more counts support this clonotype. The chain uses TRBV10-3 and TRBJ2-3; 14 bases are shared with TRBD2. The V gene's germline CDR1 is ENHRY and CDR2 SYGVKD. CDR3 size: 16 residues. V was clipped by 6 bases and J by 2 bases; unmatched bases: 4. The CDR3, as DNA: TGTGCCATCAGGGGACTAGCGGGGGCCCACACAGATACGCAGTATTTT. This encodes CAIRGLAGAHTDTQYF.

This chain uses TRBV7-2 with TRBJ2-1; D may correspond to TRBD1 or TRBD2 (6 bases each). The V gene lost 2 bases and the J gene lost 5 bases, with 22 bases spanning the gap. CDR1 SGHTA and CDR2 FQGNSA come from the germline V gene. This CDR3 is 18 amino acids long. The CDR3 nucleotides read TGTGCCAGCAGCTTAAATCTCCTAGGGGGACTTGGTCACAATGAGCAGTTCTTC. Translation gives CASSLNLLGGLGHNEQFF.

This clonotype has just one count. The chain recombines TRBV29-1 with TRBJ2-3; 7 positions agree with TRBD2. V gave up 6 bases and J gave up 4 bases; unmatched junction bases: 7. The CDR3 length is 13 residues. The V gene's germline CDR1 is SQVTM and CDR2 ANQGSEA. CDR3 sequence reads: CSVGGLTADTQYF. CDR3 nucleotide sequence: TGCAGCGTCGGGGGACTAACAGCAGATACGCAGTATTTT.

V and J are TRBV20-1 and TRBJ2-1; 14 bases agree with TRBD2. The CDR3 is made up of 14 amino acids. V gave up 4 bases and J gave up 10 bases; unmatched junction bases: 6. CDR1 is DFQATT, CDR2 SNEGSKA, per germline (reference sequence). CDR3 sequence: CSAKGLAGVLEQFF. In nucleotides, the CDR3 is TGCAGTGCTAAGGGACTAGCGGGAGTATTGGAGCAGTTCTTC.

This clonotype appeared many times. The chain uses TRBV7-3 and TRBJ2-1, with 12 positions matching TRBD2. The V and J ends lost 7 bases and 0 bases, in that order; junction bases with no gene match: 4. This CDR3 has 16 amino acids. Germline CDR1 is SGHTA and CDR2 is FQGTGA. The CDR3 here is CASKPSGGASYNEQFF. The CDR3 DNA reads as TGTGCCAGCAAGCCTAGCGGGGGGGCCTCCTACAATGAGCAGTTCTTC. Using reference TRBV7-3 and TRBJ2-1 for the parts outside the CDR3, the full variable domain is GAGVSQTPSNKVTEKGKYVELRCDPISGHTALYWYRQSLGQGPEFLIYFQGTGAADDSGLPNDRFFAVRPEGSVSTLKIQRTERGDSAVYLCASKPSGGASYNEQFFGPGTRLTVL.

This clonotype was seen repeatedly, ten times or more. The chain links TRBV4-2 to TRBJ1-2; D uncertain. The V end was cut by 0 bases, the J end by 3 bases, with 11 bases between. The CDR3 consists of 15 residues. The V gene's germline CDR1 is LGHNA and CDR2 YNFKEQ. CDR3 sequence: CASSQDVSRYYGYTF. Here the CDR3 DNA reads TGTGCCAGCAGCCAAGATGTAAGCAGGTACTATGGCTACACCTTC.

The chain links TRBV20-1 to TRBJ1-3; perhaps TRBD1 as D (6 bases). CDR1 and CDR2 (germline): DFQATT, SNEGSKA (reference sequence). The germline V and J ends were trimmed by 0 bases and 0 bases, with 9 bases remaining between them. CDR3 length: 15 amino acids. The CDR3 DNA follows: TGCAGTGCTAGAGATCGCAGGGGCTCTGGAAACACCATATATTTT. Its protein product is CSARDRRGSGNTIYF.

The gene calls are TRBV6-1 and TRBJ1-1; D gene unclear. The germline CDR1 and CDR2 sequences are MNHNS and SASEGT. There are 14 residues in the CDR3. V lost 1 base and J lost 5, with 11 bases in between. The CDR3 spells CASSEEKRRTEAFF. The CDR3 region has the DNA TGTGCCAGCAGTGAAGAAAAACGGAGGACTGAAGCTTTCTTT.

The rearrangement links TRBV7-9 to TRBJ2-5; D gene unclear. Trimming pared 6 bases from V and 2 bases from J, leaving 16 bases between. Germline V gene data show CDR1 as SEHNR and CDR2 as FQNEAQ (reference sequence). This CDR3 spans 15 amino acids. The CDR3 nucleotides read TGTGCCAGCAGTTTGCCTGGGGAAATACAAGAGACCCAGTACTTC. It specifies CASSLPGEIQETQYF. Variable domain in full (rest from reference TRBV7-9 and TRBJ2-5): DTGVSQNPRHKITKRGQNVTFRCDPISEHNRLYWYRQTLGQGPEFLTYFQNEAQLEKSRLLSDRFSAERPKGSFSTLEIQRTEQGDSAMYLCASSLPGEIQETQYFGPGTRLLVL.

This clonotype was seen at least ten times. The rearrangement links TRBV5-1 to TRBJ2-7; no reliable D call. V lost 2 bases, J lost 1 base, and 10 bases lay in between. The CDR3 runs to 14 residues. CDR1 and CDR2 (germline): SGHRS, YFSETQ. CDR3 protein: CASSFSSFSYEQYF. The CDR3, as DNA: TGCGCCAGCAGCTTCTCGTCCTTTTCCTACGAGCAGTACTTC.

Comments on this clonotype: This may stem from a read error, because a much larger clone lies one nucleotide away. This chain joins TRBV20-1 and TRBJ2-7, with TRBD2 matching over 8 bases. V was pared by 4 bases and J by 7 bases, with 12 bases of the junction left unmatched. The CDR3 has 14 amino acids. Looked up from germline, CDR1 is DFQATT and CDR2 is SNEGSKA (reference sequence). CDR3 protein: CSAKSGGAYNEQYF. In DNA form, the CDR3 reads TGCAGTGCTAAGTCGGGGGGGGCCTACAATGAGCAGTACTTC.

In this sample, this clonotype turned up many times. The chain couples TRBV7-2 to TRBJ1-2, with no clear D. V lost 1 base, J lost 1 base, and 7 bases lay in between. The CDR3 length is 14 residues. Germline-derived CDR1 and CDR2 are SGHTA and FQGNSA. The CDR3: CASSLDRVNYGYTF. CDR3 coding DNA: TGTGCCAGCAGCTTAGACAGAGTTAACTATGGCTACACCTTC. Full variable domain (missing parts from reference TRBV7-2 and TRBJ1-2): GAGVSQSPSNKVTEKGKDVELRCDPISGHTALYWYRQSLGQGLEFLIYFQGNSAPDKSGLPSDRFSAERTGGSVSTLTIQRTQQEDSAVYLCASSLDRVNYGYTFGSGTRLTVV.

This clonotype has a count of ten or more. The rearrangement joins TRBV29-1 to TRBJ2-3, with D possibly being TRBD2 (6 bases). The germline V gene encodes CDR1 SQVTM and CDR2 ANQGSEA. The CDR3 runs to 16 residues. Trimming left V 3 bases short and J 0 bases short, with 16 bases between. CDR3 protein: CSVDGSRGTSTDTQYF. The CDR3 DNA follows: TGCAGCGTTGATGGTTCCCGGGGGACTAGCACAGATACGCAGTATTTT.

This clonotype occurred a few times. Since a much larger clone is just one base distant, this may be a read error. In nucleotides, the CDR3 is TGTGCCAGCAGCTTAAGGGGGGGGTTAAGCTCCTACAATGAGCAGTACTTC. Its protein product is CASSLRGGLSSYNEQYF. The J gene is TRBJ2-1, the V gene TRBV7-3; 7 bases are a match to TRBD2. The closer fit of TRBJ2-7 to the DNA end suggests the J call may be wrong. This CDR3 has 17 residues. Germline values: CDR1 SGHTA, CDR2 FQGTGA.

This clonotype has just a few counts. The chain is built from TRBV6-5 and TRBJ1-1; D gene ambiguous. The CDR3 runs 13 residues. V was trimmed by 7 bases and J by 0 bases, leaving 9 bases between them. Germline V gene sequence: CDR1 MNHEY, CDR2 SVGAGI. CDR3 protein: CASKEVMNTEAFF. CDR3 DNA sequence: TGTGCCAGCAAGGAGGTTATGAACACTGAAGCTTTCTTT.

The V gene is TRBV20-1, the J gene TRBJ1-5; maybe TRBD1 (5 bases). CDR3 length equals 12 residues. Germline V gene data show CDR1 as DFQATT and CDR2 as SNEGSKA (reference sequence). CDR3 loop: CGHGARNQPQHF. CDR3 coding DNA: TGCGGACATGGGGCCCGGAATCAGCCCCAGCATTTT.

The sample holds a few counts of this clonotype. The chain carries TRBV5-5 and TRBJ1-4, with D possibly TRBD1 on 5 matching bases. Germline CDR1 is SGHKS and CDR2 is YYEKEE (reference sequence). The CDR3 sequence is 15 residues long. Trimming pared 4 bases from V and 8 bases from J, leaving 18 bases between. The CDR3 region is CASSRGTLIGEKLFF. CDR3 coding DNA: TGTGCCAGCAGCCGCGGGACTCTGATTGGGGAAAAACTGTTTTTT.

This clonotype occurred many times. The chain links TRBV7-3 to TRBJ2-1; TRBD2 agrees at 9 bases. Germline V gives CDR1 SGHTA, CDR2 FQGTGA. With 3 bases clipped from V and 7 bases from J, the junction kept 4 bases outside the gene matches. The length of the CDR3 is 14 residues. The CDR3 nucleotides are TGTGCCAGCAGCTTTTTCCTAGCGGGGAATGAGCAGTTCTTC. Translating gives CASSFFLAGNEQFF.

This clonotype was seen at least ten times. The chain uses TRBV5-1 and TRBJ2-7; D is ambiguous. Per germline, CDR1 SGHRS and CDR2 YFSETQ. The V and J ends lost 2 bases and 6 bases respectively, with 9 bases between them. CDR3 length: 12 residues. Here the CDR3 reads CASSLAGGEQYF. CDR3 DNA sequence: TGCGCCAGCAGCTTAGCCGGCGGCGAGCAGTACTTC.

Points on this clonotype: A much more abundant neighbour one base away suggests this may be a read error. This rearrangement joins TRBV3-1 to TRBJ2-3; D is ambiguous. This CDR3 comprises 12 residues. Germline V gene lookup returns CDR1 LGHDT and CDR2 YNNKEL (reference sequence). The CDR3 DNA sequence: TGTACCAGCAGCCAAGTTTCCGATACGCAGTATTTT. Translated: CTSSQVSDTQYF.

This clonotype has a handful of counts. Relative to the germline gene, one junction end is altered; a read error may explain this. The DNA of the CDR3 is TGTGCCAGCACTCCGAGGTCCACGGGGGTCGGCACAGATGCGCAGTATTTT. The encoded protein is CASTPRSTGVGTDAQYF. The chain carries TRBV12-3 or TRBV12-4 and TRBJ2-3; a possible D gene is TRBD2 (6 bases). This CDR3 contains 17 residues.